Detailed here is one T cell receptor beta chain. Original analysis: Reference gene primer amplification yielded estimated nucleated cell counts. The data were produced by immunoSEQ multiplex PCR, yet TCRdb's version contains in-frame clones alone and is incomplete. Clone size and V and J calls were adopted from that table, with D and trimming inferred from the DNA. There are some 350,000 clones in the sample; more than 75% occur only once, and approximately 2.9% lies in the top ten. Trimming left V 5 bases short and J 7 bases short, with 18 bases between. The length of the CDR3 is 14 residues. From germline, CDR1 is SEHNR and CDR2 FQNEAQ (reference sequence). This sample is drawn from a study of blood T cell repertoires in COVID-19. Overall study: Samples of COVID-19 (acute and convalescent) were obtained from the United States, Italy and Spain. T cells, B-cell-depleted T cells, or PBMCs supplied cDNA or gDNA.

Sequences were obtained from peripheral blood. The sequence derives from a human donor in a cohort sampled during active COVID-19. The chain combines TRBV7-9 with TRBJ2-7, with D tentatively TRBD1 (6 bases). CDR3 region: CASSHGQRLREQYF. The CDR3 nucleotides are TGTGCCAGCAGCCACGGACAGAGACTACGGGAGCAGTACTTC. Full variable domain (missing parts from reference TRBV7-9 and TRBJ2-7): DTGVSQNPRHKITKRGQNVTFRCDPISEHNRLYWYRQTLGQGPEFLTYFQNEAQLEKSRLLSDRFSAERPKGSFSTLEIQRTEQGDSAMYLCASSHGQRLREQYFGPGTRLTVT.